This TCR beta chain was observed in a study of blood T cell repertoires in COVID-19. Using immunoSEQ multiplex PCR, the repertoire was profiled, and TCRdb retains in-frame clones only, with some absent. The table includes under 250,000 clones, 80% detected once. Germline loops: CDR1 MNHEY, CDR2 SMNVEV (reference sequence). The CDR3 sequence is 15 residues long. V shed 0 bases and J 5 bases; nucleotides not matched to a gene: 6. Sequencing used peripheral blood. This TCR derives from an older woman with acute or convalescent COVID-19. The gene calls are TRBV27 and TRBJ2-7; 8 positions agree with TRBD1. Here the CDR3 DNA reads TGTGCCAGCAGTTTATCACCGAGACAGGGGAACGAGCAGTACTTC. Translated: CASSLSPRQGNEQYF.